The 14 T cell receptor beta chains below come from one sample, sequenced in a study of technical replicates of blood from a handful of donors. TCRdb's copy holds only in-frame clones and misses some; the assay was immunoSEQ multiplex PCR. The sample holds roughly 69,000 clones, around 87% seen once. Sequencing used PBMCs. These receptors were obtained from a human donor in good health. Some clones in this sample may be carry-over from other donors' samples.

In regard to this clone: Compared with germline, one end of the junction differs, possibly owing to a read error. The genes are TRBV7-8 and TRBJ2-7; TRBD2 aligns across 11 bases. Germline V gives CDR1 SGHVS, CDR2 FQNEAQ. The CDR3 runs to 16 residues. The CDR3 here is CASSLTSGITTYEQYF. The DNA of the CDR3 is TGTGCCAGCAGCTTGACTAGCGGGATAACTACCTATGAGCAGTACTTC.

The chain combines TRBV9 with TRBJ2-3; 8 bases fit TRBD1. V dropped 0 bases and J dropped 5; count of bases not matched to a gene: 8. The CDR3 runs to 16 residues. CDR1 is SGDLS and CDR2 is YYNGEE in the germline V gene. CDR3 coding DNA: TGTGCCAGCAGCGTAGGAGGGCAGGGGGCGAGAGATACGCAGTATTTT. This gives the protein CASSVGGQGARDTQYF.

This clone was observed a handful of times. The DNA for the CDR3 is TGTGCCAGCAGTGTGATTGGGAGCTCCTACGAGCAGTACTTC. As protein: CASSVIGSSYEQYF. The chain combines TRBV6-5 with TRBJ2-7, with a weak D call TRBD2 (5 bases). The CDR3 consists of 14 residues. The V gene's germline CDR1 is MNHEY and CDR2 SVGAGI. The V end lost 5 bases, the J end lost 0 bases, and 11 bases lay between the germline ends.

V and J are TRBV11-2 and TRBJ2-5; 11 bases match TRBD2. The CDR3 covers 15 residues. Trimming cost V 0 bases and J 6 bases; bases outside gene matches: 3. CDR1 is SGHAT, CDR2 FQNNGV, per germline. This chain's CDR3 is CASSLDSGRAQTQYF. CDR3 sequence (DNA): TGTGCCAGCAGCTTAGATAGCGGGAGGGCCCAGACCCAGTACTTC.

The gene calls are TRBV6-1 and TRBJ1-6; 7 bases match TRBD1. CDR3 length: 14 residues. After removal of 4 bases from V and 5 bases from J, the junction contained 2 bases not matched to a gene. Per germline, CDR1 MNHNS and CDR2 SASEGT. The DNA for the CDR3 is TGTGCCAGCAGTGGTGGGACAGATAATTCACCCCTCCACTTT. Residues: CASSGGTDNSPLHF.

The chain links TRBV7-2 to TRBJ2-7; the D is unclear. The CDR3 runs to 13 residues. Trimming removed 9 bases at V and 0 bases at J, with 12 bases between. Germline values: CDR1 SGHTA, CDR2 FQGNSA. As DNA, the CDR3 is TGTGCCAGTTCCCAATTCCCCTCCTACGAGCAGTACTTC. It encodes CASSQFPSYEQYF.

The V and J genes are TRBV23-1 and TRBJ2-5, with a tentative D call TRBD2 (6 bases). TRBV23-1 is assigned to the ORF class and has an uncertain function. Trimming cost V 6 bases and J 4 bases, with 15 bases left between them. The CDR3 contains 14 residues. The CDR3 nucleotides read TGCGCCAGCAGCCAAAGGGAGGACATAGAGACCCAGTACTTC. Protein: CASSQREDIETQYF.

Here the CDR3 DNA reads TGTGCCGACGGGGATGAGCAGTTCTTC. This codes for CADGDEQFF. V gene TRBV21-1 combines with J gene TRBJ2-1; the listed D gene, TRBD2, was not tested against the DNA. TRBV21-1 is recorded as a pseudogene. The CDR3 sequence is 9 residues long.

The chain joins TRBV6-5 to TRBJ2-7; D may be TRBD1 (6 bases). Germline lookup yields CDR1 MNHEY and CDR2 SVGAGI. This CDR3 is 15 amino acids long. Trimming shortened V by 0 bases and J by 2 bases, and 11 bases separated the two germline ends. This CDR3 is CASSYSGHGAYEQYF. The CDR3 DNA follows: TGTGCCAGCAGTTACTCGGGACACGGAGCCTACGAGCAGTACTTC.

V gene TRBV5-6 combines with J gene TRBJ2-3; 9 nucleotides agree with TRBD2. Trimming removed 1 base from V and 3 bases from J; junction bases left unmatched: 9. The CDR3 sequence is 17 residues long. Germline V gene lookup returns CDR1 SGHDT and CDR2 YYEEEE. CDR3: CASSLWVAGVGTDTQYF. The CDR3 DNA reads TGTGCCAGCAGCTTGTGGGTAGCGGGAGTTGGAACAGATACGCAGTATTTT.

The chain employs TRBV13 and TRBJ2-1; TRBD2 might be the D (6 bases). V was shortened by 6 bases and J by 4 bases, with 13 bases between the two germline ends. This CDR3 contains 14 residues. Germline loops: CDR1 PRHDT, CDR2 FYEKMQ (reference sequence). This CDR3 reads CASSRRDSYNEQFF. In DNA form, the CDR3 reads TGTGCCAGCAGTCGACGGGACTCTTACAATGAGCAGTTCTTC.

The chain links TRBV2 to TRBJ2-5; D possibly corresponds to TRBD2 (5 bases). This CDR3 has 12 residues. CDR1 is SNHLY and CDR2 is FYNNEI in the germline V gene. V shed 2 bases and J shed 5 bases, with 6 bases lying between them. Written as DNA, the CDR3 is TGTGCCAGCAGTGAAAGGAGGGAGACCCAGTACTTC. Translated: CASSERRETQYF.

V usage is TRBV2 and J usage is TRBJ1-1; D possibly corresponds to TRBD1 (6 bases). The V and J ends lost 2 bases and 3 bases respectively, with 10 bases between them. This CDR3 contains 14 residues. From germline, CDR1 is SNHLY and CDR2 FYNNEI. The CDR3 DNA is TGTGCCAGCAGTGAACAGGGGTCTTACACTGAAGCTTTCTTT. As protein: CASSEQGSYTEAFF.

The chain joins TRBV4-3 to TRBJ2-5; a possible D gene is TRBD1 (6 bases). V was cut by 2 bases and J by 4 bases, with 11 bases left in between. Germline V gives CDR1 LGHNA, CDR2 YSLEER. The CDR3 runs 14 residues. The CDR3 DNA reads TGCGCCAGCAGCCAACCAGGGGTCTTAGAGACCCAGTACTTC. Its translation: CASSQPGVLETQYF.